These T cell receptor beta chains were read from a single sample in a study of CD8+ T cells in alopecia areata. Here immunoSEQ multiplex PCR was the method, and the copy in TCRdb shows in-frame clones only, minus some. The sample yields more than 12,000 clones, 58% seen once. Sequenced sample: CD4+ Tregs sorted from blood. These receptors were obtained from a human donor with alopecia areata. Both conserved end residues are part of each CDR3.

j_gene: TRBJ1-1
v_gene: TRBV7-8
CDR3aa: CASSLTFGQGEAFF

j_gene: TRBJ2-3
v_gene: TRBV7-8
CDR3aa: CASSLVSGSGRTDTQYF

j_gene: TRBJ1-1
v_gene: TRBV5-4
CDR3aa: CASKAGENTEAFF

j_gene: TRBJ1-2
v_gene: TRBV7-8
CDR3aa: CASSLEEGRAGGYTF

j_gene: TRBJ2-7
v_gene: TRBV6-6
CDR3aa: CASRAGVHEQYF

j_gene: TRBJ1-2
v_gene: TRBV28
CDR3aa: CASGGTPGYTF

j_gene: TRBJ2-5
v_gene: TRBV2
CDR3aa: CASTLGDSQGEQYF

j_gene: TRBJ2-7
v_gene: TRBV5-4
CDR3aa: CASSLGPTGSTYEQYF

j_gene: TRBJ2-7
v_gene: TRBV28
CDR3aa: CASSLQPGQGFYEQYF

j_gene: TRBJ2-2
v_gene: TRBV18
CDR3aa: CASSPPRARLVGGELFF

j_gene: TRBJ2-1
v_gene: TRBV4-1
CDR3aa: CASSQGLQTGNRQFF

j_gene: TRBJ2-1
v_gene: TRBV5-1
CDR3aa: CASSQPWEGASNEQFF

j_gene: TRBJ1-4
v_gene: TRBV6-5
CDR3aa: CASSYSGRKKLFF

j_gene: TRBJ1-2
v_gene: TRBV5-1
CDR3aa: CASSLVLGAANYGHTF

j_gene: TRBJ2-7
v_gene: TRBV27
CDR3aa: CASRAGQGAHEQYF

j_gene: TRBJ1-2
v_gene: TRBV2
CDR3aa: CASSEGVDGYTF

j_gene: TRBJ2-6
v_gene: TRBV7-6
CDR3aa: CASSRGAALSGANVLTF

j_gene: TRBJ2-7
v_gene: TRBV28
CDR3aa: CASRKRTNTYEQYF

j_gene: TRBJ2-5
v_gene: TRBV5-4
CDR3aa: CASSLPQGNQETQYF

j_gene: TRBJ1-4
v_gene: TRBV5-1
CDR3aa: CASSLQLNTANEKLFF